The present T cell receptor (beta chain) was sequenced within a study of blood T cell repertoires in COVID-19. Here immunoSEQ multiplex PCR was the method, and the copy in TCRdb shows in-frame clones only, minus some. Of some 130,000 clones in the sample, around nine tenths were seen once. Sequences were obtained from peripheral blood. This TCR was sampled from a woman aged 70 to 79 with COVID-19, enrolled during active disease.

Written as DNA, the CDR3 is TGTGCCAGCAGCTTAGTTTCCAGCGGGGGGGCGGCCTACGAGCAGTACTTC. Protein: CASSLVSSGGAAYEQYF. V and J are TRBV7-2 and TRBJ2-7, with 10 bases identical to TRBD2. From germline, CDR1 is SGHTA and CDR2 FQGNSA. The CDR3 length is 17 residues. The J segment lost 2 bases and the V segment lost 1 base, leaving 8 bases of the junction unmatched.